A selection of T cell receptor beta chains follows, all from one sample in a study of beta chain features in type 1 diabetes. TCRdb's copy holds only in-frame clones and misses some; the assay was immunoSEQ multiplex PCR. The sample holds 250,000 or so clones, around a quarter seen once. Sequenced sample: central memory CD4+ T cells from blood. These receptors were collected from a man younger than 40 in good health. CDR3s include the opening cysteine and the closing phenylalanine or tryptophan. The D gene is left open where the match is weak. Size is omitted from some rows. Given values are once, few, many or a class for expanded clones.

J gene	V gene	clone size	D gene	CDR3 DNA	CDR3 protein
TRBJ1-5	TRBV7-4	-	TRBD1	TGTGCCAGCAGCCCCCGGGACAGTCAATATCAGCCCCAGCATTTT	CASSPRDSQYQPQHF
TRBJ2-1	TRBV7-2	-	-	TGTGCCAGCAGCCCCCTTGTCGGGGGAGGAGGCAATGAGCAGTTCTTC	CASSPLVGGGGNEQFF
TRBJ2-3	TRBV5-4	-	TRBD2	TGTGCCAGCAGCTCGGGGACTAGCGACACAGATACGCAGTATTTT	CASSSGTSDTDTQYF
TRBJ2-7	TRBV7-2	-	-	TGTGCCAGCAGCTTACAGCTTTACGAGCAGTACTTC	CASSLQLYEQYF
TRBJ2-6	TRBV27	-	-	TGTGCCAGCAGTTTAGTGGGCGTCTCTGGGGCCAACGTCCTGACTTTC	CASSLVGVSGANVLTF
TRBJ1-5	TRBV7-2	-	-	TGTGCCAGCAGCCAAGCCAATCAGCCCCAGCATTTT	CASSQANQPQHF
TRBJ2-5	TRBV30	-	-	TGTGCCTGGAGTGGCGGATTGGCGGAGACCCAGTACTTC	CAWSGGLAETQYF
TRBJ2-7	TRBV20-1	-	-	TGCAGTGCAATAGGAAGTTACGAGCAGTACTTC	CSAIGSYEQYF
TRBJ1-2	TRBV30	-	-	TGTGCCTGGAGTGTAAAGGGGGAGCTCTATGGCTACACCTTC	CAWSVKGELYGYTF
TRBJ2-3	TRBV19	few	TRBD1	TGTGCCAGTAGTATCTGGACAGGCGGCACAGATACGCAGTATTTT	CASSIWTGGTDTQYF
TRBJ1-5	TRBV30	-	-	TGTGCCTGGTCGGGGGGCAGCCATCAGCCCCAGCATTTT	CAWSGGSHQPQHF
TRBJ2-7	TRBV7-9	many	-	TGTGCCAGCAGCTCCCTCGGGCGTTACGAGCAGTACTTC	CASSSLGRYEQYF
TRBJ1-1	TRBV30	-	-	TGTGCCTGGACTGGGGGGAGGGCTGAAGCTTTCTTT	CAWTGGRAEAFF
TRBJ2-4	TRBV4-3	-	-	TGCGCCAGCAGCCAAGATCTTTCCGGGTCCAAAAACATTCAGTACTTC	CASSQDLSGSKNIQYF
TRBJ2-5	TRBV9	few	TRBD1	TGTGCCAGCAGCGCCGGGACAGTTCAAGAGACCCAGTACTTC	CASSAGTVQETQYF
TRBJ1-5	TRBV7-2	once	-	TGTGCCAGCAGCTTAGTTAGCCTCAATCAGCCCCAGCATTTT	CASSLVSLNQPQHF
TRBJ1-2	TRBV23-1	-	-	TGCGCCAGCAGTCAGAGACACGACACCGATGGCTACACCTTC	CASSQRHDTDGYTF
TRBJ1-1	TRBV6-1	-	TRBD1	TGTGCCAGCACCGGACAGGGGCAGACAACTGAAGCTTTCTTT	CASTGQGQTTEAFF
TRBJ2-5	TRBV2	-	-	TGTGCCAGCAGTGACGGGGTACAAGAGACCCAGTACTTC	CASSDGVQETQYF
TRBJ2-5	TRBV29-1	many	TRBD1	TGCAGCGTTGTAACAGGGGGAGAGACCCAGTACTTC	CSVVTGGETQYF
TRBJ2-2	TRBV4-1	-	-	TGCGCCAGCAGCCAAGACACAGGCAGGGGCGGGGAGCTGTTTTTT	CASSQDTGRGGELFF
TRBJ2-7	TRBV30	-	TRBD1	TGTGCCTGGGGACCGGACAGGGGCTACGAGCAGTACTTC	CAWGPDRGYEQYF
TRBJ2-6	TRBV7-9	few	-	TGTGCCAGCAGCTTAGGTGTCTCTGGGGCCAACGTCCTGACTTTC	CASSLGVSGANVLTF
TRBJ2-1	TRBV29-1	-	-	TGCAGCGTTGTAGGAGGCGGGCTAGCGCGTTCCTACAATGAGCAGTTCTTC	CSVVGGGLARSYNEQFF
TRBJ1-2	TRBV6-5	-	-	TGTGCCAGCAGTTACGACCCAGCCAGTGCGGGCTACACCTTC	CASSYDPASAGYTF
TRBJ2-1	TRBV25-1	few	-	TGTGCCAGCAGTGGAGGTAGCGACTCTTACTCCTACAATGAGCAGTTCTTC	CASSGGSDSYSYNEQFF
TRBJ2-1	TRBV7-7	few	-	TGTGCCAGCAGCTTAAATCAGGCTGAGCTTGGGCAGTTCTTC	CASSLNQAELGQFF
TRBJ1-2	TRBV23-1	-	-	TGCGCCAGCAGTCAGAGGGGTGGATATGGCTACACCTTC	CASSQRGGYGYTF
TRBJ2-1	TRBV5-1	few	-	TGCGCCAGCAGCAGCGGAGTGATCGGCAATGAGCAGTTCTTC	CASSSGVIGNEQFF
TRBJ2-1	TRBV28	few	TRBD2	TGTGCCAGCAGTTTACTCCAACTAGCGGGAGGGCCCTACAATGAGCAGTTCTTC	CASSLLQLAGGPYNEQFF
TRBJ2-3	TRBV29-1	-	-	TGCAGCGTTGAAGCGGGGTCTACGCAGTATTTT	CSVEAGSTQYF
TRBJ2-1	TRBV6-1	many	TRBD2	TGTGCCAGCAGTGTTGGGAGCGGGAGTACCTACAATGAGCAGTTCTTC	CASSVGSGSTYNEQFF
TRBJ1-1	TRBV28	-	-	TGTGCCAGCAGAACGTACGCAGTGAACACTGAAGCTTTCTTT	CASRTYAVNTEAFF
TRBJ2-4	TRBV6-1	few	TRBD1	TGTGCCAGCAGTGAGGGGACAGGCCCTAGGGGCAAAAACATTCAGTACTTC	CASSEGTGPRGKNIQYF
TRBJ2-7	TRBV9	-	TRBD2	TGTGCCAGCAGCGTAGAGGGTAGCGGGAGACGCGAGCAGTACTTC	CASSVEGSGRREQYF
TRBJ2-1	TRBV7-9	-	TRBD1	TGTGCCAGCAGCTTAGCAGGGACAGGGGGCAATGAGCAGTTCTTC	CASSLAGTGGNEQFF
TRBJ2-1	TRBV15	-	TRBD2	TGTGCCACCAGCACGGGACTAGCGGGAGTTAGGGAGCAGTTCTTC	CATSTGLAGVREQFF
TRBJ1-1	TRBV28	few	-	TGTGCCAGCAGTTTCAACACTGAAGCTTTCTTT	CASSFNTEAFF
TRBJ2-7	TRBV2	few	TRBD1	TGTGCCAGCAGGTCGACAGGGTTCGAGCAGTACTTC	CASRSTGFEQYF